This is a list of T cell receptor beta chains from one sample in a study of vaccination effects on CD4 cells after COVID-19. The repertoire was sequenced with immunoSEQ multiplex PCR; TCRdb's copy has only in-frame clones and lacks some. The data hold 60,000 to 85,000 clones, with roughly 81% observed a single time. No antigen is known for these receptors. Sequenced material: CD4+ T cells from PBMCs cultured with HCoV-229E spike peptides, taken after COVID-19 vaccination. These receptors were taken from a human donor who received a COVID-19 vaccine. Each CDR3 is given without its conserved first and last residue.

v_gene,j_gene,CDR3aa
TRBV7-8,TRBJ2-5,ASSLPGTPGTQY
TRBV18,TRBJ2-3,ASSPDYLTDTQY
TRBV6-2/TRBV6-3,TRBJ2-3,ASSPAWTGSPPTDTQY
TRBV27,TRBJ2-5,ASRKRRATSGGQNQETQY
TRBV24-1,TRBJ2-1,ATSQNWGEEQF
TRBV5-4,TRBJ2-2,ASSLGQGARRTGELF
TRBV12-5,TRBJ1-2,ASALGTGRNYYGYT
TRBV4-3,TRBJ1-6,ASSQLRVSPLH
TRBV18,TRBJ2-3,ASSPPSGQGSSTQY
TRBV4-1,TRBJ2-5,ASSQDPGSGGIKEETQY
TRBV25-1,TRBJ1-6,ASSEPGIYNSPLH
TRBV7-2,TRBJ1-2,ASSSRSRDGDYGYT
TRBV3-1/TRBV3-2,TRBJ2-3,ASSPQARGRDTQY
TRBV28,TRBJ1-5,ASSTRSPQH
TRBV4-1,TRBJ2-5,ASSQDRGGDRETQY
TRBV6-1,TRBJ2-3,ASSQARGGPDTQY
TRBV6-1,TRBJ2-5,ASSDRGLAGKETQY
TRBV19,TRBJ1-3,ASQHYSGNTIY
TRBV7-7,TRBJ1-4,ASAGGLGEKLF
TRBV12-3/TRBV12-4,TRBJ1-6,ASRQAESPLH
TRBV7-8,TRBJ1-1,ASSSRTGMMNTEAF
TRBV6-5,TRBJ1-1,ASSSTGGNTEAF
TRBV5-1,TRBJ1-2,ASSGGIMNGYT
TRBV9,TRBJ2-3,ASSRSGGLGDTQY
TRBV10-2,TRBJ1-4,ASRRGGGGNEKLF
TRBV19,TRBJ1-5,ASTPVQGPSYSNQPQH
TRBV11-3,TRBJ1-1,ASSRGSRWEKDTEAF
TRBV5-6,TRBJ1-1,ASSPLGTVNTEAF
TRBV18,TRBJ1-4,ASSPGRGGEKKLF
TRBV12-3/TRBV12-4,TRBJ2-2,ASSKTTAGELF
TRBV7-2,TRBJ1-2,ASSTRTRTNYGYT
TRBV21-1,TRBJ2-3,ASSKGGLAGGKPSTDTQY
TRBV12-3/TRBV12-4,TRBJ2-1,ASSFTRHNEQF
TRBV5-1,TRBJ1-2,ASSLDGQGVYGYT
TRBV3-1/TRBV3-2,TRBJ1-2,ASSQEAGSYGYT
TRBV2,TRBJ2-3,ASTGATSTDTQY
TRBV12-3/TRBV12-4,TRBJ1-2,ASSATGGYT
TRBV4-1,TRBJ2-5,ASSQESRSQETQY
TRBV9,TRBJ2-1,ASSVGGRSPNEQF
TRBV15,TRBJ2-2,ATSRVATGELF
TRBV5-1,TRBJ1-2,ASSLAVGAYGYT
TRBV30,TRBJ2-2,AWRGQGYGELF
TRBV19,TRBJ2-1,ASSPRRTGNNEQF
TRBV6-5,TRBJ2-3,AISNSRAGTDTQY
TRBV4-2,TRBJ2-6,ASSQDWRLYRDRVSGANVLT